This T cell receptor beta chain was captured by sequencing in a study of T cell responses to AZD1222 COVID-19 vaccine. CDR1 is SSHAT and CDR2 is FNYEAQ in the germline V gene (reference sequence). The CDR3 spans 13 residues. Trimming took 5 bases from V and 2 from J, leaving 10 bases between them. Study-wide results and limits: Spike-spanning, vaccine-associated CD4 TCRs were dominant at 160-218 and 743-854. It should be noted that donors were predominantly white British and more often female, and clonal diversity was possibly underestimated. Among AZD1222 vaccinees, only five to seven were seropositive at baseline. Sampling that yielded the repertoires occurred only after the peak T cell response.

Turning to this clone: Its antigen remains unknown.

Using immunoSEQ multiplex PCR, the repertoire was profiled, and TCRdb retains in-frame clones only, with some absent. The data show 150,000 to 200,000 clones, about 90% seen once. Sequencing used peripheral blood, obtained on day 0 of AZD1222 vaccination. The TCR originated in an adult in good health. The gene calls are TRBV7-7 and TRBJ2-7; possibly TRBD1 for D (5 bases). The DNA of the CDR3 is TGTGCCAGCAGCCTCAGGGTAGCCTACGAGCAGTACTTC. It encodes CASSLRVAYEQYF.